This TCR beta chain emerged from a study of lymphopenia after photon versus proton radiotherapy (dated by TCRdb to the late 2010s). In terms of the full investigation: Photon and proton radiation therapy were compared by the study for their immunological effects in patients with gastrointestinal tumors who developed high-grade lymphopenia. The cohort included 20 to 25 patients with gastrointestinal tumors who developed lymphopenia after receiving either photon or proton therapy. The study aimed to characterize how the two radiation modalities differ in their impact on the immune system.

For CDR1 and CDR2, the germline V gene lists SGHTA and FQGNSA. The CDR3, cysteine through phenylalanine, is 15 amino acids long. The retained sequence is limited to the CDR3, 45 bases, with the frame set at the first base. Worth noting for this clone: Its antigen is currently not known. One junction end disagrees with the germline gene, perhaps due to a read error.

Libraries were made using the immunoSEQ multiplex PCR assay. Deep sequencing of rearranged TCR beta loci, alongside multiparametric flow cytometry, was used to profile T cell repertoires. The clones in this table, taken by TCRdb from immuneACCESS, are in-frame only. Not every clone is retained; where verified, under half of the shortfall comes from an unresolved V gene, and the cause of the rest is unknown. A total of some 45,000 clones appear in this sample, about 83% of them only once. 20% to 25% of the sample belongs to the ten largest clones. Broader findings and caveats from the paper: Across the cohort, a larger post-nadir drop in TCR diversity was inversely correlated with overall survival time among patients who died. Proton-treated patients stayed relatively stable during treatment, while photon-treated patients lost naive T cells and TCR diversity and gained effector/memory populations. After the lymphocyte count nadir, repertoires from photon-treated patients showed oligoclonal expansion, particularly of CD8+ Temra cells, and this expansion drove the decline in diversity. The survival association was assessed only in patients who died, and better survival with proton therapy was presented by the authors as a possibility rather than a demonstrated result.

The specimen was peripheral blood, collected from a patient treated with proton-based radiotherapy. The sequence is built from TRBV7-2 and TRBJ2-1; the D call is tentative, TRBD1 or TRBD2, as each matches 6 bases. The receptor comes from an older woman with pancreatic cancer. The DNA sequence is given as TGTGCCAGCAGCCACCACGGGGGCGCCTACAATGGGCAGTTCTTC. Its translation is CASSHHGGAYNGQFF.